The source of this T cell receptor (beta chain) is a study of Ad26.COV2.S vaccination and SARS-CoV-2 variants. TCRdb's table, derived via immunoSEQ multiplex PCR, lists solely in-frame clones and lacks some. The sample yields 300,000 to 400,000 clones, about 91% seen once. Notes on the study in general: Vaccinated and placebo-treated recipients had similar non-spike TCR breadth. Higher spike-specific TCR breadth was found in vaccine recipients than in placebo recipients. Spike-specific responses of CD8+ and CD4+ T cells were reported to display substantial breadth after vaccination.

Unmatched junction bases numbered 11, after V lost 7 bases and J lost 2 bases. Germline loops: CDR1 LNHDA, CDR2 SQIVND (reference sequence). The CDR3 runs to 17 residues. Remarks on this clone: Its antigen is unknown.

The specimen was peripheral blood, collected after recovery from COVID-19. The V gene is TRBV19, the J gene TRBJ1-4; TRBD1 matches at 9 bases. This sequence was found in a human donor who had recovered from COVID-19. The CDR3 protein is CASTPGQGYATNEKLFF. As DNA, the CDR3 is TGTGCCAGTACCCCGGGACAGGGATATGCGACTAATGAAAAACTGTTTTTT.